The 2 T cell receptor beta chains below come from one sample, sequenced in a study of CD8 T cells in ankylosing spondylitis (dated by TCRdb to the late 2010s). Overall results and qualifications from the work: Blood from ankylosing spondylitis patients appeared to be characterized by a TCR beta motif composed of several highly homologous amino acid variants.

Their cognate antigens are unknown. The library was built by means of 5' RACE. Sequencing used an Illumina HiSeq 2500. Using fastp at Q25 and MiXCR, TCRdb reprocessed the public reads and kept productive beta chains. CDR3 protein duplicates are merged, each entry listing the most common genes and DNA. This sample gives over 700,000 distinct CDR3 sequences in total; around 19% of them show up just once. The ten largest clones capture under 20% of the sample. Sequenced input: blood, either unsorted or a sorted T cell fraction (not recorded which). Receptor source: a male donor with ankylosing spondylitis.

The gene calls are TRBV29-1 and TRBJ2-3; D is ambiguous. The ends were cut back, 0 bases at V and 6 bases at J, with 10 bases in the middle. Germline V gene data show CDR1 as SQVTM and CDR2 as ANQGSEA. The length of the CDR3 is 13 residues. CDR3 in DNA: TGCAGCGTTGAAGAGGGCAGGTCCGATACGCAGTATTTT. The encoded protein is CSVEEGRSDTQYF.

This clonotype was recorded at least ten times. The chain is built from TRBV5-1 and TRBJ2-2, with TRBD2 as a possible D gene (5 bases). The CDR3 is 19 residues long. Deletions cut 0 bases from V and 0 bases from J, with 18 bases between. Per germline, CDR1 SGHRS and CDR2 YFSETQ. This CDR3 is CASSLARGPTDPNTGELFF. CDR3 nucleotides: TGCGCCAGCAGCTTGGCCCGAGGGCCCACAGATCCGAACACCGGGGAGCTGTTTTTT. Full variable domain (missing parts from reference TRBV5-1 and TRBJ2-2): KAGVTQTPRYLIKTRGQQVTLSCSPISGHRSVSWYQQTPGQGLQFLFEYFSETQRNKGNFPGRFSGRQFSNSRSEMNVSTLELGDSALYLCASSLARGPTDPNTGELFFGEGSRLTVL.